This TCR beta chain was sequenced in a study of T cells after yellow fever vaccination. Findings of the study overall: After the booster, about 95% of CD4 and 75% to 90% of CD8 primary-response clones were re-detected. Just a small share of clonotypes turned up in the CD4 compartment as well as the CD8 compartment.

A process of 5'RACE template switching, which added a universal primer site and UMIs, was used to make TCR cDNA. TCRdb recomputed calls from the 5' RACE reads with MiXCR, one row per CDR3 protein. The sample holds 40,000 or so distinct CDR3 sequences, roughly 7% seen once. This clonotype was observed a few times. Germline CDR1 reads SGHNT; CDR2 reads YYREEE (reference sequence). After removal of 3 bases from V and 4 bases from J, the junction contained 2 bases not matched to a gene. This CDR3 region has 15 residues. The rearrangement links TRBV5-4 to TRBJ1-4; the match to TRBD1 covers 11 bases. The material was CD8+ T cells not binding an NS4B(214-222) dextramer, sorted from PBMCs, obtained 45 days after the yellow fever booster vaccination. This sequence originates from a man aged 25-45 years who received the YFV17D yellow fever vaccine. CDR3: CASSWTGGVNEKLFF. The CDR3 region has the DNA TGTGCCAGCAGCTGGACAGGGGGCGTTAATGAAAAACTGTTTTTT.